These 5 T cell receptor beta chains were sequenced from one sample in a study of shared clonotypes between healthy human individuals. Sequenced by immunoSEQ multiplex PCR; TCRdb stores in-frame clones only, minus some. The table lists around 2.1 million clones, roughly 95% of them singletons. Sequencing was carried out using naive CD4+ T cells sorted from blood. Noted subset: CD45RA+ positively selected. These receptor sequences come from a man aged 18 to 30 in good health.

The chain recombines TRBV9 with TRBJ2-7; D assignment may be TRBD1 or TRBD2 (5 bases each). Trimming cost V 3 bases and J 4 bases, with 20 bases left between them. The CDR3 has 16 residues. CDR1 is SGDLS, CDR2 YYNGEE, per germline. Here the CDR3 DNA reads TGTGCCAGCAGCGCCTCTATCGGGACGTTTGAGTACGAGCAGTACTTC. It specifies CASSASIGTFEYEQYF.

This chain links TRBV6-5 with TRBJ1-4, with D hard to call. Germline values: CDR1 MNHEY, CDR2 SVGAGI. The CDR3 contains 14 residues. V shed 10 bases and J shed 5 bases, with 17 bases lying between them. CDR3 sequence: CATGRFGENEKLFF. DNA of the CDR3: TGTGCCACCGGACGCTTCGGGGAGAATGAAAAACTGTTTTTT.

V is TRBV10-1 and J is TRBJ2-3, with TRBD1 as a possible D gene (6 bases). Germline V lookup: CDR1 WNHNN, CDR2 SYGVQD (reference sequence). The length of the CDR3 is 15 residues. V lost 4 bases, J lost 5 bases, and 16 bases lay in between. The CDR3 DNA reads TGCGCCAGCAGTGGGGGCAGGGGTAATGGAGATACGCAGTATTTT. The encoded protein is CASSGGRGNGDTQYF.

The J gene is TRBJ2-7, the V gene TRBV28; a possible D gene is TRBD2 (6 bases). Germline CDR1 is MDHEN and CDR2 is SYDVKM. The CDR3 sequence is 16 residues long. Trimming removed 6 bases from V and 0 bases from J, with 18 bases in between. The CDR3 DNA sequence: TGTGCCAGCAGCCCCCCGCTGGGACTCGACTCCTACGAGCAGTACTTC. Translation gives CASSPPLGLDSYEQYF.

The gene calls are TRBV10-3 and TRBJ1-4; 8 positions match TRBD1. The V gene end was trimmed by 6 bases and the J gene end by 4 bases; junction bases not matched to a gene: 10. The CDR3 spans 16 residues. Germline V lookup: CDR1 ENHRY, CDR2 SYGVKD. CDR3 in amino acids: CAISRTGKSSNEKLFF. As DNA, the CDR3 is TGTGCCATCAGCCGGACAGGGAAGAGTAGTAATGAAAAACTGTTTTTT.